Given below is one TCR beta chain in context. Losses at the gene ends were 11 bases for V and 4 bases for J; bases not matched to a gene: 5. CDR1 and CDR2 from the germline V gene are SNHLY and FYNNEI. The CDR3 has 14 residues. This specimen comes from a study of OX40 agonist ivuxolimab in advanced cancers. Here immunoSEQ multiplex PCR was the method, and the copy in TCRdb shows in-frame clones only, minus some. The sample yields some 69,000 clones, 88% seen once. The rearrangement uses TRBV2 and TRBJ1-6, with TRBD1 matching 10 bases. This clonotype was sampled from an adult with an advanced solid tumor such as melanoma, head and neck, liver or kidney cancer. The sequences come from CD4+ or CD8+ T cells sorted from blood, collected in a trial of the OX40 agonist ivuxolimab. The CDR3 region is CASSDRGYNSPLHF. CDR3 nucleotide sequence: TGTGCCTCCTCGGACAGGGGGTATAATTCACCCCTCCACTTT.